What follows describes a single T cell receptor (beta chain). The sample originates from a study of blood T cell repertoires in COVID-19. For the study at large: The origin of the acute and convalescent COVID-19 samples was the United States, Italy and Spain. The analysed material was cDNA or gDNA that came from T cells, B-cell-depleted T cells, or PBMCs.

Per the original data handling: Amplification of reference gene primers was used by the study to estimate nucleated cell counts. The table came from immunoSEQ multiplex PCR; TCRdb's copy has only in-frame clones and leaves some out. V and J calls and clone size are given by that table; D and trimming were obtained from the DNA. The sample yields under 300,000 clones, roughly 83% seen once. The sequencing input was peripheral blood. The TCR originated in a woman of 80 years or more with acute or convalescent COVID-19.

CDR3 in amino acids: CASSRGQTMNTEAFF. The CDR3 nucleotides read TGTGCCAGCAGCCGGGGACAGACCATGAACACTGAAGCTTTCTTT. V usage is TRBV27 and J usage is TRBJ1-1; TRBD1 aligns across 7 bases. Germline lookup yields CDR1 MNHEY and CDR2 SMNVEV (reference sequence). This CDR3 has 15 residues. Trimming at V came to 6 bases and at J to 0 bases, leaving 7 bases not matched to a gene.